These 21 T cell receptor beta chains originate from one sample sequenced in a study of identical twins. Each CDR3 protein gets one entry after TCRdb re-called the 5' RACE reads with MiXCR. The data hold roughly 1.6 million distinct CDR3 sequences, with roughly 35% observed a single time. The specimen sequenced was cord blood. The receptors were gathered from a newborn girl in good health.

This clonotype was observed a handful of times. The CDR3 DNA follows: TGTGCCAGCAGCCACCGACAGGGTCAGATAGACACTGAAGCTTTCTTT. Its translation is CASSHRQGQIDTEAFF. The J gene is TRBJ1-1, the V gene TRBV6-6; 7 bases align to TRBD1. The CDR3 runs to 16 residues. The ends lost 6 bases at V and 3 bases at J; junction bases unmatched: 13. CDR1 MNHNY and CDR2 SVGAGI come from the germline V gene (reference sequence).

In its sample, this clonotype was seen a few times. The chain recombines TRBV30 with TRBJ2-1; 9 bases align to TRBD2. CDR3 length equals 17 residues. Trimming removed 0 bases from V and 0 bases from J; junction bases left unmatched: 6. CDR1 and CDR2 (germline): GTSNPN, SVGIG (reference sequence). The CDR3 region is CAWSVTSGGLSYNEQFF. CDR3 coding DNA: TGTGCCTGGAGTGTGACTAGCGGTGGCCTCTCCTACAATGAGCAGTTCTTC.

The genes are TRBV4-2 and TRBJ1-3; a possible D gene is TRBD1 (6 bases). V was shortened by 0 bases and J by 0 bases, with 15 bases between the two germline ends. Per germline, CDR1 LGHNA and CDR2 YNFKEQ. CDR3 size: 18 residues. The CDR3 DNA sequence: TGTGCCAGCAGCCAAGATCCCTTCAGGGGTGACTCTGGAAACACCATATATTTT. This translates into CASSQDPFRGDSGNTIYF.

This chain uses TRBV10-3 with TRBJ1-5, with TRBD1 matching 8 bases. In germline, CDR1 is ENHRY, CDR2 SYGVKD. The CDR3 spans 15 residues. V shed 3 bases and J 4 bases; nucleotides not matched to a gene: 5. CDR3 sequence (DNA): TGTGCCATCAGTGAACGCGGGACAGGTAATCAGCCCCAGCATTTT. The encoded protein is CAISERGTGNQPQHF.

This clonotype was counted between two and nine times. The V call is TRBV29-1, the J call TRBJ2-1; TRBD1 agrees at 7 bases. The CDR3 consists of 13 residues. The trim removed 4 bases at V and 3 bases at J, leaving 3 bases unmatched. CDR1 and CDR2 (germline): SQVTM, ANQGSEA. The CDR3 bases are TGCAGCGTTGGGGGGACAGACTACAATGAGCAGTTCTTC. It translates to CSVGGTDYNEQFF.

The rearrangement links TRBV20-1 to TRBJ2-7, with D perhaps TRBD1 (6 bases). The CDR3 length is 15 residues. The germline CDR1 and CDR2 sequences are DFQATT and SNEGSKA (reference sequence). V was trimmed by 6 bases and J by 0 bases, leaving 18 bases between them. CDR3 sequence reads: CSANPPGQSSYEQYF. In DNA form, the CDR3 reads TGCAGTGCCAACCCACCGGGACAAAGCTCCTACGAGCAGTACTTC.

This clonotype has a handful of counts. The genes are TRBV12-3 or TRBV12-4 and TRBJ1-6; TRBD1 matches 7 bases. The CDR3 consists of 16 residues. The trim removed 8 bases at V and 7 bases at J, leaving 14 bases unmatched. As DNA, the CDR3 is TGTGCCAGCGCCGACAGGGCTAGCACGGGGAATTCACCCCTCCACTTT. It yields the protein CASADRASTGNSPLHF.

This clonotype was seen a few times. V gene TRBV12-3 or TRBV12-4 combines with J gene TRBJ2-3; unclear D gene. The ends were cut back, 0 bases at V and 6 bases at J, with 13 bases in the middle. The CDR3 has 15 residues. The CDR3 spells CASSLAQPLGDTQYF. The DNA of the CDR3 is TGTGCCAGCAGTTTAGCTCAGCCCCTAGGGGATACGCAGTATTTT.

This chain links TRBV3-1 with TRBJ2-5, with D maybe TRBD1 (6 bases). The V gene's germline CDR1 is LGHDT and CDR2 YNNKEL (reference sequence). This CDR3 has 13 residues. The V end lost 4 bases, the J end lost 11 bases, and 17 bases lay between the germline ends. The CDR3 DNA sequence: TGTGCCAGCAGCCTGAGACAGGCCTACAAGCAGTACTTC. Translated: CASSLRQAYKQYF.

The chain couples TRBV27 to TRBJ2-3; tentatively, D is TRBD1 (7 bases). The CDR3 has 17 amino acids. Trimming shortened V by 4 bases and J by 4 bases, and 21 bases separated the two germline ends. Germline V gene sequence: CDR1 MNHEY, CDR2 SMNVEV (reference sequence). In nucleotides, the CDR3 is TGTGCCAGCAGTTCGCGTCAGGGGGGCTTTCCCCCAGATACGCAGTATTTT. Its protein product is CASSSRQGGFPPDTQYF.

In its sample, this clonotype was seen a few times. The chain has TRBV5-1 and TRBJ2-5; 9 bases agree with TRBD1. This CDR3 has 15 residues. Unmatched junction bases numbered 7, after V lost 4 bases and J lost 3 bases. Germline V gene data show CDR1 as SGHRS and CDR2 as YFSETQ. The CDR3 DNA is TGCGCCAGCAGCAAACTAACAGGGGGCGAAGAGACCCAGTACTTC. Protein sequence: CASSKLTGGEETQYF.

The chain combines TRBV4-1 with TRBJ2-4; 14 nucleotides align to TRBD2. The closer fit of TRBJ2-7 to the DNA end suggests the J call may be wrong. Looked up from germline, CDR1 is MGHRA and CDR2 is YSYEKL. The CDR3 length is 16 residues. CDR3 protein: CASSRGLAGGAYEQYF. In nucleotides, the CDR3 is TGCGCCAGCAGCCGAGGACTAGCGGGAGGTGCCTACGAGCAGTACTTC.

V gene TRBV2 combines with J gene TRBJ2-4, with D possibly matching TRBD2 (8 bases). Gene TRBJ2-7 matches the end of the DNA better, so the J call may be wrong. This CDR3 is built from 12 residues. CDR1 SNHLY and CDR2 FYNNEI come from the germline V gene. The DNA for the CDR3 is TGTGCCAGAACGGGAGGGGGCCACGAGCAGTACTTC. Its protein product is CARTGGGHEQYF.

Only a few counts were recorded for this clonotype. The V gene is TRBV24-1, the J gene TRBJ2-1; 9 bases match TRBD2. This CDR3 is 15 amino acids long. With 4 bases clipped from V and 5 bases from J, the junction kept 5 bases outside the gene matches. Looked up from germline, CDR1 is KGHDR and CDR2 is SFDVKD. CDR3 region: CATSEFGLANNEQFF. The CDR3 nucleotides are TGTGCCACCAGTGAATTCGGACTAGCGAACAATGAGCAGTTCTTC.

In this sample, this clonotype turned up a few times. This CDR3 is CASSRTRLAGGPDTQYF. The CDR3 bases are TGTGCCAGCAGCCGGACTAGACTAGCGGGAGGTCCAGATACGCAGTATTTT. The chain has TRBV3-1 and TRBJ2-3; TRBD2 matches 13 bases. The CDR3 extends over 17 amino acids. Trimming at V came to 4 bases and at J to 4 bases, leaving 8 bases not matched to a gene. Per the germline V gene, CDR1 is LGHDT and CDR2 is YNNKEL (reference sequence).

Only a few counts were recorded for this clonotype. The CDR3 nucleotides read TGTGCCAGCAGCTTGGAGGGGGAGAACACTGAAGCTTTCTTT. As protein: CASSLEGENTEAFF. The rearrangement links TRBV11-1 to TRBJ1-1; D possibly corresponds to TRBD1 (6 bases). This CDR3 is 14 amino acids long. The V gene lost 3 bases and the J gene lost 1 base, with 9 bases spanning the gap. CDR1 is SGHAT and CDR2 is FQDESV in the germline V gene (reference sequence). The variable domain in full, with the rest retrieved from reference TRBV11-1 and TRBJ1-1, is EAEVAQSPRYKITEKSQAVAFWCDPISGHATLYWYRQILGQGPELLVQFQDESVVDDSQLPKDRFSAERLKGVDSTLKIQPAELGDSAMYLCASSLEGENTEAFFGQGTRLTVV.

The gene calls are TRBV4-2 and TRBJ2-3; 11 bases are a match to TRBD2. V was pared by 1 base and J by 7 bases, with 1 base of the junction left unmatched. This CDR3 is built from 14 residues. Germline V gene lookup returns CDR1 LGHNA and CDR2 YNFKEQ. The CDR3 DNA is TGTGCCAGCAGCCAAGGACTAGCGGGGAATACGCAGTATTTT. Translated, it gives CASSQGLAGNTQYF.

The chain has TRBV10-3 and TRBJ2-4; the D is unclear. CDR1 is ENHRY, CDR2 SYGVKD, per germline. The CDR3 runs 11 residues. V lost 3 bases and J lost 7, with 4 bases in between. CDR3 coding DNA: TGTGCCATCAGTGATGGGAACATTCAGTACTTC. It encodes CAISDGNIQYF.

The chain employs TRBV19 and TRBJ2-7, with 8 bases identical to TRBD2. The CDR3 consists of 15 residues. CDR1 is LNHDA and CDR2 is SQIVND in the germline V gene (reference sequence). V shed 3 bases and J 4 bases; nucleotides not matched to a gene: 8. The CDR3 DNA follows: TGTGCCAGTAGTATGGGGACTAGTTGGAGTTACGAGCAGTACTTC. Its translation: CASSMGTSWSYEQYF.

This clonotype has ten or more counts. V is TRBV28 and J is TRBJ2-5, with no clear D. This CDR3 has 14 amino acids. Per the germline V gene, CDR1 is MDHEN and CDR2 is SYDVKM. The ends were cut back, 3 bases at V and 2 bases at J, with 10 bases in the middle. The CDR3 coding sequence is TGTGCCAGCAGTTTGGTTGCTAGACAAGAGACCCAGTACTTC. Translating it yields CASSLVARQETQYF.

This clonotype was observed a few times. J is TRBJ2-5 and V is TRBV14; the D gene could be TRBD1 or TRBD2 (6 bases each). The V gene's germline CDR1 is SGHDN and CDR2 FVKESK. The CDR3 runs 15 residues. Deletions cut 5 bases from V and 5 bases from J, with 18 bases between. CDR3 in DNA: TGTGCCAGCAGCGTCGAGTTGGGGGGCCAGGAGACCCAGTACTTC. It specifies CASSVELGGQETQYF.